The entry below describes one T cell receptor beta chain. Trimming removed 2 bases at V and 0 bases at J, with 8 bases between. From germline, CDR1 is MNHEY and CDR2 SVGAGI. The CDR3 loop spans 15 amino acids. These data originate in a study of blood T cell repertoires in COVID-19. On the study more broadly: Samples of COVID-19 (acute and convalescent) were obtained from the United States, Italy and Spain. In each case, the material was cDNA or gDNA derived from T cells, B-cell-depleted T cells, or PBMCs.

Under the authors' procedure: Nucleated cell number was recorded as an estimate derived from reference gene primer amplification. Sequencing was performed with immunoSEQ multiplex PCR; in TCRdb, only in-frame clones are kept and a portion is missing. V and J calls and clone size are given by that table; D and trimming were obtained from the DNA. The table shows 200,000 to 250,000 clones, with around 88% occurring only once. The source of this sequence is a man aged 18 to 29 with active or convalescent COVID-19. The V call is TRBV6-5, the J call TRBJ1-3; D unclear. Sequenced material: peripheral blood. The CDR3 DNA reads TGTGCCAGCAGTTACGGCAGGTCCTCTGGAAACACCATATATTTT. This gives the protein CASSYGRSSGNTIYF.